A single T cell receptor (beta chain) is shown here with its context. It lacks a known antigen. Base qualities are not provided; no much larger clone lies one nucleotide away. The sample is drawn from a study of Ad26.COV2.S vaccination and SARS-CoV-2 variants (dated by TCRdb to about 2021). Study-level background: Vaccine-arm donors came from COV1001, a multicentre, randomized, double-blind, placebo-controlled phase I-IIa trial of Ad26.COV2.S in healthy adults. Dosing of Ad26.COV2.S was intramuscular, at either 5x10^10 or 1x10^11 viral particles, delivered as one shot or as two shots spaced 56 days apart. TCRbeta repertoire sequencing was used to assess the specificity and breadth of SARS-CoV-2-reactive T cell receptors after Ad26.COV2.S vaccination. A total of approximately 32 samples were included in the TCR-sequenced set, comprising around 20 Ad26.COV2.S vaccine recipients, 5 placebo recipients and 8 SARS-CoV-2 convalescent individuals. Participants in the trial were split at random into five groups of five each, receiving low-dose or high-dose Ad26.COV2.S once or twice, or else placebo on both occasions. Investigators remained blinded to trial group allocation during experiments and outcome assessment.

CDR3 length: 14 amino acids, cysteine to phenylalanine. Only CDR3 DNA remains: 42 bases, in frame from the first base. Based on the germline V gene, the CDR1 and CDR2 sequences are LGHNA and YNFKEQ. V is pared back by 0 bases and J by 7 bases, with 12 bases lying between the germline termini. The immunoSEQ Assay was the method used to sequence TCRbeta CDR3 regions. After extraction, genomic DNA underwent amplification by bias-controlled multiplex PCR, followed by high-throughput sequencing. As for how the authors treated the data: To quantify the absolute abundance of every unique TCRbeta CDR3 region, sequences were collapsed and filtered. T cell fraction was estimated by normalizing TCRbeta template counts to usable DNA, with usable DNA measured through amplification of reference genes found in all nucleated cells. Repertoire TCRs were annotated as SARS-CoV-2-specific by exact matching of V gene, CDR3 amino acid sequence and J gene to a known reactive TCR set. MIRA supplied the reference SARS-CoV-2 TCR set, which was filtered for enrichment in COVID-19-positive ImmuneCODE repertoires so that public or cross-reactive TCRs were removed. Drawing on the MIRA antigens, annotated TCRs were analysed further at the level of specific ORF or position within ORF. Depth was the summed frequency of annotated unique rearrangements, while breadth was defined as annotated unique rearrangements over total unique productive rearrangements. Two-sided Wilcoxon rank-sum tests were used to compare TCR breadth between groups. What TCRdb holds here is the immuneACCESS table cut down to in-frame rearrangements. Part of the clones is not present; checked against another copy, under half of the missing clones reflect an unresolved V gene, and the others are unexplained. D and trimming come from the DNA, and the V and J calls and clone size come from that table. Here the sample has 450,000 to 550,000 clones; about 88% occur a single time. Roughly 2.5% of the sample is in the top ten clones.

General findings and caveats noted by the study authors: Spike-specific TCR breadth was higher in Ad26.COV2.S recipients than in placebo recipients (P = 0.0014). Substantial breadth of spike-specific CD8+ and CD4+ T cell responses was reported after vaccination. Comparable non-spike TCR breadth was observed between vaccine and placebo recipients, consistent with only spike being contained in the vaccine. It was noted by the authors that total T cell responses may have been underestimated by the TCR breadth and depth analyses. The study was not powered for comparison of responses between vaccine doses or regimens.

The intended sense of this specimen's treatment or condition label: about 20 received Ad26.COV2.S at low or high dose, single or two shots; about 5 received placebo; per-sample allocation not given. For vaccine and placebo recipients, repertoires were sequenced using samples collected on day 63 after the first injection. In Cohort 1b, about two dozen adults aged 18-55 years were enrolled at a single site in Boston, USA, between 29 July and 7 August 2020. Ad26.COV2.S was a replication-incompetent adenovirus type 26 vector expressing a prefusion-stabilized SARS-CoV-2 spike protein from the original Wuhan strain.

This specimen consisted of peripheral blood, obtained in a trial of Ad26.COV2.S vaccine versus placebo. The chain couples TRBV4-2 to TRBJ2-5, and the D gene may be TRBD2, 7 bases matching. This TCR was sampled from a person aged 18 to 65 who received the Ad26.COV2.S COVID-19 vaccine or a placebo. CDR3 region: CASSQERGAGTQYF. The DNA is TGTGCCAGCAGCCAAGAACGGGGGGCTGGGACCCAGTACTTC.